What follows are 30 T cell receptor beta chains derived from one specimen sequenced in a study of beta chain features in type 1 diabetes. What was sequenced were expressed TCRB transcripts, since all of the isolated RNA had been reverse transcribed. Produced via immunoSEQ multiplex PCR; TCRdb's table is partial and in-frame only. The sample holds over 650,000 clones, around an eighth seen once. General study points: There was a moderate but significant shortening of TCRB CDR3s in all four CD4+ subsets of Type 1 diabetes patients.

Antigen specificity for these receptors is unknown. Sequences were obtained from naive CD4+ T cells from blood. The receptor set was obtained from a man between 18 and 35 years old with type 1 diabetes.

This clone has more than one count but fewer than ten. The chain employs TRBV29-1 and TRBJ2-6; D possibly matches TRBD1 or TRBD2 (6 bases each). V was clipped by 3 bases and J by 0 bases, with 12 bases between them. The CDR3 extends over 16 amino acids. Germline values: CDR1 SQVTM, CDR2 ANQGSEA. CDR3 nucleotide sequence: TGCAGCGTTGAGGGCGGAGGGGGCTCTGGGGCCAACGTCCTGACTTTC. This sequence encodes CSVEGGGGSGANVLTF.

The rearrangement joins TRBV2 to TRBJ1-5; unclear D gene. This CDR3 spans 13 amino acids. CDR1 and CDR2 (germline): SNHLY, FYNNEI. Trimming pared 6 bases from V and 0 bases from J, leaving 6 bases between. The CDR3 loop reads CASRAYSNQPQHF. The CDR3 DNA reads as TGTGCCAGCAGGGCTTATAGCAATCAGCCCCAGCATTTT.

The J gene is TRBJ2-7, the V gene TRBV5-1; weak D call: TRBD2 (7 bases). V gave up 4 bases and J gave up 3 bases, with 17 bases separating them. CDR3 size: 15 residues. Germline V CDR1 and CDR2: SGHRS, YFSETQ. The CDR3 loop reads CASSPGGGLHYEQYF. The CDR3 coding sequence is TGCGCCAGCAGCCCCGGCGGGGGCCTGCACTACGAGCAGTACTTC.

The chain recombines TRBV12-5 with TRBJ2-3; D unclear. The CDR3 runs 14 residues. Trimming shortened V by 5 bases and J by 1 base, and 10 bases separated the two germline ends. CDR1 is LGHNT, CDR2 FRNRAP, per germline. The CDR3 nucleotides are TGTGCTAGTGGTCCAGCCGGAGGCACAGATACGCAGTATTTT. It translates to CASGPAGGTDTQYF.

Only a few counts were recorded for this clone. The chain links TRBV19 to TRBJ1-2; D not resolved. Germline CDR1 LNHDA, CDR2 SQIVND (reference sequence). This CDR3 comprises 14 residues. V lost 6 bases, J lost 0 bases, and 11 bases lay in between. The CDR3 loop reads CASRRVPANYGYTF. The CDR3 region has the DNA TGTGCCAGTAGGAGGGTTCCGGCTAACTATGGCTACACCTTC.

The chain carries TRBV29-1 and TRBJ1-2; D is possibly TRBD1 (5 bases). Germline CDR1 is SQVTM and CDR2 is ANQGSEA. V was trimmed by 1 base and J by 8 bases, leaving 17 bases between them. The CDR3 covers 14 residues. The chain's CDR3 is CSVEATWGVEGYTF. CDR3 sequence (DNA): TGCAGCGTTGAAGCCACCTGGGGGGTAGAGGGCTACACCTTC.

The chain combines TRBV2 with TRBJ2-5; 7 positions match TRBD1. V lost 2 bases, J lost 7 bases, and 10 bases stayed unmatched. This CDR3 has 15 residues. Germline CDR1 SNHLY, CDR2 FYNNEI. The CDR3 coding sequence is TGTGCCAGCAGTGAAAGGAGAGGGGGCGATGGGACCCAGTACTTC. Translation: CASSERRGGDGTQYF.

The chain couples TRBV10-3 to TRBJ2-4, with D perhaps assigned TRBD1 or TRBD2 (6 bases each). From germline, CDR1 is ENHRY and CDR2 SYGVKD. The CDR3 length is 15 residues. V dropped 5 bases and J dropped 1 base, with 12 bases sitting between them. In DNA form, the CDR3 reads TGTGCCATCAGTCAGAGGGGGGAGGCCAAAAACATTCAGTACTTC. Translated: CAISQRGEAKNIQYF.

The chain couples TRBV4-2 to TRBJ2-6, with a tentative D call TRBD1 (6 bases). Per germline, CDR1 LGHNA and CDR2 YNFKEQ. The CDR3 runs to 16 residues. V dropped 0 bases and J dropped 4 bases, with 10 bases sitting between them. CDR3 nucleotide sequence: TGTGCCAGCAGCCAAGACCCAGGGGCCGGGGCCAACGTCCTGACTTTC. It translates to CASSQDPGAGANVLTF.

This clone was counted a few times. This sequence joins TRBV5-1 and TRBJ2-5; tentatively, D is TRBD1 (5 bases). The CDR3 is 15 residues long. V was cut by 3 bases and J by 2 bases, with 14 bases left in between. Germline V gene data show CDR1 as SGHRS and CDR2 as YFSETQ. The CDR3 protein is CASSSLSRGQETQYF. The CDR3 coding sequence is TGCGCCAGCAGCTCCCTCTCTAGGGGTCAAGAGACCCAGTACTTC.

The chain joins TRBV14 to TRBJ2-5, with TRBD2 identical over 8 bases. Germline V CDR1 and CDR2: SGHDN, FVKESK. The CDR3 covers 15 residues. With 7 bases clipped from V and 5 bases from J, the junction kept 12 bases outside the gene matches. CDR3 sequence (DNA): TGTGCCAGCAAGCTAACGACTAGCGTGGGGGAGACCCAGTACTTC. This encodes CASKLTTSVGETQYF.

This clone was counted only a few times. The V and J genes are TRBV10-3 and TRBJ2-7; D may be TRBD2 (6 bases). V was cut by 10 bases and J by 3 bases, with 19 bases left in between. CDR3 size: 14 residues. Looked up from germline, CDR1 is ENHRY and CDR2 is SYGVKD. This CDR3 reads CATKSGTSIYEQYF. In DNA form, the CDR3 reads TGTGCCACGAAGTCCGGGACTTCTATCTACGAGCAGTACTTC.

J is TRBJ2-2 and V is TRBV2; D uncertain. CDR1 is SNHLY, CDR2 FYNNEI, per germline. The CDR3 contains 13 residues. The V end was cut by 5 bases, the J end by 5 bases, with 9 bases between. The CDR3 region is CASSFGPTGELFF. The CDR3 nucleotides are TGTGCCAGCAGTTTTGGACCGACCGGGGAGCTGTTTTTT.

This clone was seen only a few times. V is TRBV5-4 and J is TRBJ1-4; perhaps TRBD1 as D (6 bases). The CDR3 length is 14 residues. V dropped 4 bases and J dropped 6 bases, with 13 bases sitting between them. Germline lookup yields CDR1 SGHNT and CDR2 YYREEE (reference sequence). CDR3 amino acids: CASSNAGADEKLFF. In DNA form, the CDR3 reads TGTGCCAGCAGCAACGCAGGGGCCGATGAAAAACTGTTTTTT.

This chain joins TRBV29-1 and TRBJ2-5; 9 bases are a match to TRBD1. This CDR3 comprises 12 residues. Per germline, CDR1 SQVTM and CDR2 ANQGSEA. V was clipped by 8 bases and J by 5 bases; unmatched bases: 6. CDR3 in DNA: TGCAGCTCTTGGACAGGGGTCGAGACCCAGTACTTC. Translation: CSSWTGVETQYF.

CDR3 sequence: CASSVQGATGNTIYF. CDR3 DNA sequence: TGTGCCAGCAGCGTTCAGGGGGCGACAGGAAACACCATATATTTT. V usage is TRBV7-2 and J usage is TRBJ1-3; 8 bases are shared with TRBD1. Trimming at V came to 5 bases and at J to 4 bases, leaving 7 bases not matched to a gene. The CDR3 runs 15 residues. Germline CDR1 is SGHTA and CDR2 is FQGNSA.

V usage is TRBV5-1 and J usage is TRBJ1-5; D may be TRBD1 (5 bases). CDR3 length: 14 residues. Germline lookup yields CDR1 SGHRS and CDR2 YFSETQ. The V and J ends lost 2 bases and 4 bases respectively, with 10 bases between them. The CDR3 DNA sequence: TGCGCCAGCAGCTTTGATGGGGCTAATCAGCCCCAGCATTTT. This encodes CASSFDGANQPQHF.

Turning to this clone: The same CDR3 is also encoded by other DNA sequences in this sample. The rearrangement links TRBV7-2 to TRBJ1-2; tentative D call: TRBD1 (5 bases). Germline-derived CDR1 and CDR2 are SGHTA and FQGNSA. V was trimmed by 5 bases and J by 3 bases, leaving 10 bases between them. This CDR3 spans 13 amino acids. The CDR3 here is CASSAGTDYGYTF. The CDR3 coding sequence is TGTGCCAGCAGCGCCGGGACCGACTATGGCTACACCTTC.

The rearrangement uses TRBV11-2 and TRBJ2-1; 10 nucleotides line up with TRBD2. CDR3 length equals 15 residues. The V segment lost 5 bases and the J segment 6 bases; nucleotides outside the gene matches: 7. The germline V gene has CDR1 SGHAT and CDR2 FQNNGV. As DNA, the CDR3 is TGTGCCAGCAGCCTAACTAGCGGGATCGTCAATGAGCAGTTCTTC. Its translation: CASSLTSGIVNEQFF. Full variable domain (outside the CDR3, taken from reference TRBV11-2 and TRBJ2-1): EAGVAQSPRYKIIEKRQSVAFWCNPISGHATLYWYQQILGQGPKLLIQFQNNGVVDDSQLPKDRFSAERLKGVDSTLKIQPAKLEDSAVYLCASSLTSGIVNEQFFGPGTRLTVL.

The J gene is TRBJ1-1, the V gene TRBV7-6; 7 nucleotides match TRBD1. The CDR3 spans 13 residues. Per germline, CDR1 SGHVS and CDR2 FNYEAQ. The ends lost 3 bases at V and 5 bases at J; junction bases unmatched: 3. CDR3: CASSFQGGTEAFF. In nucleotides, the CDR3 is TGTGCCAGCAGCTTCCAGGGGGGTACTGAAGCTTTCTTT.

The CDR3: CASSVGGSEFSGNTIYF. The CDR3, as DNA: TGTGCCAGCAGCGTAGGAGGATCTGAATTCTCTGGAAACACCATATATTTT. The rearrangement links TRBV9 to TRBJ1-3; D uncertain. The V end was cut by 0 bases, the J end by 0 bases, with 13 bases between. The CDR3 is 17 amino acids. The germline V gene has CDR1 SGDLS and CDR2 YYNGEE.

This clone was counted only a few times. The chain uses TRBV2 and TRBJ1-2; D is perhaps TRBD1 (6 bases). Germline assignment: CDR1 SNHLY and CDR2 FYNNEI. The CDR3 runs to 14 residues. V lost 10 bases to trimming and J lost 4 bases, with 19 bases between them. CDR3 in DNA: TGTGCCACTCAAGCGGACAGACAATTCTATGGCTACACCTTC. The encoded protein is CATQADRQFYGYTF.

The CDR3 here is CASNPSATATGELFF. The CDR3 DNA is TGCGCCAGCAACCCCTCGGCGACAGCCACCGGGGAGCTGTTTTTT. The V gene is TRBV4-1, the J gene TRBJ2-2; possible D gene TRBD1, 5 bases. Germline loops: CDR1 MGHRA, CDR2 YSYEKL. The CDR3 is 15 amino acids. Trimming shortened V by 7 bases and J by 4 bases, and 16 bases separated the two germline ends.

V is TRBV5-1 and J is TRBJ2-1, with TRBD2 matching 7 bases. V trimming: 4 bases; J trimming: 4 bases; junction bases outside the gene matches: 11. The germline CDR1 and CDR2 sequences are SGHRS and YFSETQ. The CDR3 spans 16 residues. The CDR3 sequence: CASSRPLATGYNEQFF. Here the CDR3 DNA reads TGCGCCAGCAGCCGACCACTAGCGACGGGGTACAATGAGCAGTTCTTC.

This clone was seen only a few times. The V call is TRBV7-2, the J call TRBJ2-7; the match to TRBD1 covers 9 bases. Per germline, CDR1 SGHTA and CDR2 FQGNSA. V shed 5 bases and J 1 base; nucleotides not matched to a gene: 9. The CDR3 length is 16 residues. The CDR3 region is CASSPLLGQGSYEQYF. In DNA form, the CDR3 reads TGTGCCAGCAGCCCCCTACTGGGACAGGGTTCCTACGAGCAGTACTTC. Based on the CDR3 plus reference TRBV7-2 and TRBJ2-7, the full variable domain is GAGVSQSPSNKVTEKGKDVELRCDPISGHTALYWYRQSLGQGLEFLIYFQGNSAPDKSGLPSDRFSAERTGGSVSTLTIQRTQQEDSAVYLCASSPLLGQGSYEQYFGPGTRLTVT.

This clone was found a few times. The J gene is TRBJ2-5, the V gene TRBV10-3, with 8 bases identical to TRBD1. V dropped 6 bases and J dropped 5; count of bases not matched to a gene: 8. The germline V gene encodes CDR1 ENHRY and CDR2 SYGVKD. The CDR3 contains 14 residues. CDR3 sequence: CAIRETGVGETQYF. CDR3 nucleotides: TGTGCCATCAGAGAGACAGGGGTGGGCGAGACCCAGTACTTC.

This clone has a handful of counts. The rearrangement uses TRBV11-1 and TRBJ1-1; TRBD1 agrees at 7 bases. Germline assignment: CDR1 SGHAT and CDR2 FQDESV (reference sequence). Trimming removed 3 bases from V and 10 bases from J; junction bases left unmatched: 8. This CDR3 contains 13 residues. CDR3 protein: CASSFADRAGAFF. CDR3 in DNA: TGTGCCAGCAGCTTCGCCGACAGGGCGGGAGCTTTCTTT.

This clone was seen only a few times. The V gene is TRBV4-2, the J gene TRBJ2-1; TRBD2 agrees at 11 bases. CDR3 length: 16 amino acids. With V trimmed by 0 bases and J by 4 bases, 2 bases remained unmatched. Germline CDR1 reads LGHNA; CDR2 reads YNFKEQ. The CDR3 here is CASSQETSGTYNEQFF. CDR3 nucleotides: TGTGCCAGCAGCCAAGAGACTAGCGGGACATACAATGAGCAGTTCTTC.

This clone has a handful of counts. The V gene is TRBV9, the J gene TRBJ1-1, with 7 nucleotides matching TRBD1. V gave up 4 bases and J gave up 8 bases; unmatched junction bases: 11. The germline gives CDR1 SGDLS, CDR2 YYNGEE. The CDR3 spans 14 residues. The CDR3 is CASSPGRQGGEAFF. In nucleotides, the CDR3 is TGTGCCAGCAGCCCAGGACGACAGGGCGGGGAAGCTTTCTTT.

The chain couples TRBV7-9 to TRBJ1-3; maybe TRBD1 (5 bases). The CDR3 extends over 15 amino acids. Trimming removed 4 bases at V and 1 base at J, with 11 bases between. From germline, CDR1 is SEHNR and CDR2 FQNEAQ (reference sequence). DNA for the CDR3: TGTGCCAGCAGCTCTCTTCAGGGTTCTGGAAACACCATATATTTT. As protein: CASSSLQGSGNTIYF. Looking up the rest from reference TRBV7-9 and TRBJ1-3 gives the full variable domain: DTGVSQNPRHKITKRGQNVTFRCDPISEHNRLYWYRQTLGQGPEFLTYFQNEAQLEKSRLLSDRFSAERPKGSFSTLEIQRTEQGDSAMYLCASSSLQGSGNTIYFGEGSWLTVV.